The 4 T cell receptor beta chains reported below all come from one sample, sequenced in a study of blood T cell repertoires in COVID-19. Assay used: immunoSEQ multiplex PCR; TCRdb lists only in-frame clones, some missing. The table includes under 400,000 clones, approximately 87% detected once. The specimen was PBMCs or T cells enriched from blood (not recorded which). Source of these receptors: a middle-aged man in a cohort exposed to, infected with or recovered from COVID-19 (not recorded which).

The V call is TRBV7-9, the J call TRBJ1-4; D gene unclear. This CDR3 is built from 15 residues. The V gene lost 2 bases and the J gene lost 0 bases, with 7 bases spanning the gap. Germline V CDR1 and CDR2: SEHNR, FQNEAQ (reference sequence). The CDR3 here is CASSLFTATNEKLFF. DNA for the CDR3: TGTGCCAGCAGCTTATTCACTGCAACTAATGAAAAACTGTTTTTT.

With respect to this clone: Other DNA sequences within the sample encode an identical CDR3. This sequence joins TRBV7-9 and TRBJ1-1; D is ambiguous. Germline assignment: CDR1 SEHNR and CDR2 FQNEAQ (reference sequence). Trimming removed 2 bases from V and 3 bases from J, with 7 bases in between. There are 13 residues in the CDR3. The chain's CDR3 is CASSLLADTEAFF. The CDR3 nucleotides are TGTGCCAGCAGCTTACTCGCGGACACTGAAGCTTTCTTT.

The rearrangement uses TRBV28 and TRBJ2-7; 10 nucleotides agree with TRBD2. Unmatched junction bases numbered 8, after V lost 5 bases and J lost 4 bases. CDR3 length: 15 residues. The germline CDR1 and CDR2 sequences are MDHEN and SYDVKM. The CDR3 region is CASSTSGRVRYEQYF. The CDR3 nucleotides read TGTGCCAGCAGTACCAGCGGGAGGGTCAGGTACGAGCAGTACTTC.

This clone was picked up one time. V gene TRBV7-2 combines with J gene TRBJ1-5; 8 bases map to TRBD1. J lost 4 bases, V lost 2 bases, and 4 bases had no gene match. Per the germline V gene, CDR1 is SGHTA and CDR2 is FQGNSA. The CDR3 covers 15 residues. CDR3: CASSLMDRVNQPQHF. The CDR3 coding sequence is TGTGCCAGCAGCTTAATGGACAGGGTTAATCAGCCCCAGCATTTT.